Listed here are 31 T cell receptor beta chains from one sample, sequenced in a study of PD-1 blockade in classical Hodgkin lymphoma. Sequenced by immunoSEQ multiplex PCR; TCRdb stores in-frame clones only, minus some. Counted here are 70,000 or so clones, 85% to 95% occurring once; the ten biggest clones make up roughly 2.7%. As to time point: newly diagnosed, previously untreated cHL patient sample. Sequencing was performed on peripheral blood mononuclear cells (PBMCs). The receptor source for this set is a human donor with classical Hodgkin lymphoma.

V and J are TRBV11-2 and TRBJ1-3; a possible D gene is TRBD1 (6 bases). The V and J ends lost 1 base and 4 bases respectively, with 14 bases between them. The CDR3 runs to 16 residues. Germline V gene data show CDR1 as SGHAT and CDR2 as FQNNGV. The CDR3 loop is CASSLGLGDKGNTIYF. CDR3 DNA sequence: TGTGCCAGCAGCTTAGGGCTCGGGGACAAAGGAAACACCATATATTTT.

The chain carries TRBV4-2 and TRBJ2-3; a weak D match, TRBD2 (7 bases). CDR1 is LGHNA, CDR2 YNFKEQ, per germline. Between the trimmed V and J ends, which lost 1 base and 4 bases, there was a span of 18 bases. The CDR3 sequence is 17 residues long. The CDR3 loop reads CASSQGPRGAGADTQYF. The CDR3 DNA sequence: TGTGCCAGCAGCCAAGGCCCCCGGGGGGCCGGCGCAGATACGCAGTATTTT.

J is TRBJ1-1 and V is TRBV7-2; D perhaps matches TRBD1 (5 bases). From germline, CDR1 is SGHTA and CDR2 FQGNSA. V shed 1 base and J shed 0 bases, with 18 bases lying between them. This CDR3 contains 18 residues. This CDR3 reads CASSLVPAGGGMNTEAFF. In DNA form, the CDR3 reads TGTGCCAGCAGCTTAGTGCCCGCGGGGGGAGGGATGAACACTGAAGCTTTCTTT.

J is TRBJ2-7 and V is TRBV25-1, with unresolved D. Trimming stripped 4 bases from V and 2 bases from J, with 9 bases between. CDR1 MGHDK and CDR2 SYGVNS come from the germline V gene. CDR3 length: 13 amino acids. This chain's CDR3 is CASSAPGTYEQYF. The CDR3 DNA reads as TGTGCCAGCAGTGCACCGGGCACCTACGAGCAGTACTTC.

The chain joins TRBV7-2 to TRBJ2-7, with D perhaps TRBD1 (6 bases). V was trimmed by 5 bases and J by 4 bases, leaving 12 bases between them. Germline V lookup: CDR1 SGHTA, CDR2 FQGNSA. This CDR3 comprises 13 residues. The CDR3 sequence: CASSTGTSYEQYF. CDR3 nucleotide sequence: TGTGCCAGCAGCACCGGGACAAGTTACGAGCAGTACTTC.

The chain combines TRBV5-4 with TRBJ2-3, with D uncertain. This CDR3 region has 14 residues. V shed 7 bases and J shed 0 bases, with 12 bases lying between them. The germline V gene encodes CDR1 SGHNT and CDR2 YYREEE (reference sequence). The CDR3: CASLLNPSTDTQYF. The CDR3, as DNA: TGTGCCAGCCTACTAAACCCCAGCACAGATACGCAGTATTTT.

This clone was found a few times. The chain joins TRBV18 to TRBJ1-1; D remains ambiguous. CDR3 length equals 16 residues. Trimming took off 3 bases at V and 5 bases at J, with 19 bases between the two ends. CDR1 KGHSH and CDR2 LQKENI come from the germline V gene. The CDR3 DNA follows: TGTGCCAGCTCACCGGACGGCGGGAATTTGCTAACTGAAGCTTTCTTT. Encoded protein: CASSPDGGNLLTEAFF.

The chain employs TRBV28 and TRBJ2-5; D is perhaps TRBD2 (6 bases). The germline V gene has CDR1 MDHEN and CDR2 SYDVKM. Trimming took 3 bases from V and 4 from J, leaving 15 bases between them. The length of the CDR3 is 15 residues. CDR3 coding DNA: TGTGCCAGCAGTTTGGCGGGACTTTCGAGAGAGACCCAGTACTTC. Translation gives CASSLAGLSRETQYF.

A single count supports this clone. V and J are TRBV9 and TRBJ1-3, with a possible D match to TRBD1 (5 bases). V gave up 5 bases and J gave up 0 bases, with 12 bases separating them. This CDR3 spans 15 amino acids. Per the germline V gene, CDR1 is SGDLS and CDR2 is YYNGEE. The chain's CDR3 is CASRRDSASGNTIYF. The CDR3 coding sequence is TGTGCCAGCAGACGAGACAGTGCCTCTGGAAACACCATATATTTT. Full variable domain (rest looked up from reference TRBV9 and TRBJ1-3): DSGVTQTPKHLITATGQRVTLRCSPRSGDLSVYWYQQSLDQGLQFLIQYYNGEERAKGNILERFSAQQFPDLHSELNLSSLELGDSALYFCASRRDSASGNTIYFGEGSWLTVV.

The chain joins TRBV19 to TRBJ2-3; 10 bases fit TRBD2. Germline-derived CDR1 and CDR2 are LNHDA and SQIVND (reference sequence). CDR3 length: 15 amino acids. Germline trimming cut 7 bases from V and 4 bases from J; bases unmatched to any gene: 8. CDR3 loop: CASTTGTSAADTQYF. The CDR3 region has the DNA TGTGCCAGTACCACGGGGACTAGCGCCGCAGATACGCAGTATTTT. The complete variable domain, with remaining parts taken from reference TRBV19 and TRBJ2-3, reads DGGITQSPKYLFRKEGQNVTLSCEQNLNHDAMYWYRQDPGQGLRLIYYSQIVNDFQKGDIAEGYSVSREKKESFPLTVTSAQKNPTAFYLCASTTGTSAADTQYFGPGTRLTVL.

This sequence joins TRBV11-2 and TRBJ2-2, with D tentatively TRBD2 (6 bases). The germline gives CDR1 SGHAT, CDR2 FQNNGV. The V end lost 5 bases, the J end lost 8 bases, and 24 bases lay between the germline ends. This CDR3 is built from 17 residues. The DNA for the CDR3 is TGTGCCAGCAGCCCTACCCCCCGCGGGGCGACGGGGGGGGAGCTGTTTTTT. This encodes CASSPTPRGATGGELFF.

The CDR3 sequence is CASSATSGQSEQFF. CDR3 DNA sequence: TGTGCCAGCAGCGCGACTAGCGGACAAAGTGAGCAGTTCTTC. The chain carries TRBV9 and TRBJ2-1, with TRBD2 matching over 9 bases. J gave up 9 bases and V 3 bases, and 7 bases lay outside the gene matches. This CDR3 has 14 amino acids. Germline-derived CDR1 and CDR2 are SGDLS and YYNGEE.

The chain employs TRBV19 and TRBJ1-5; no reliable D call. Germline V lookup: CDR1 LNHDA, CDR2 SQIVND (reference sequence). This CDR3 region has 11 residues. Trimming took 8 bases from V and 0 from J, leaving 2 bases between them. CDR3 bases: TGTGCCAGTGGTAGCAATCAGCCCCAGCATTTT. Translation gives CASGSNQPQHF.

The chain is built from TRBV30 and TRBJ1-2; no firm D call. The V gene's germline CDR1 is GTSNPN and CDR2 SVGIG (reference sequence). The CDR3 has 12 residues. V was pared by 4 bases and J by 1 base, with 7 bases between. The CDR3 here is CAWTRSNYGYTF. In nucleotides, the CDR3 is TGTGCCTGGACTAGAAGTAACTATGGCTACACCTTC.

The V call is TRBV5-5, the J call TRBJ1-2; TRBD1 matches at 7 bases. The CDR3 spans 12 residues. The V gene's germline CDR1 is SGHKS and CDR2 YYEKEE (reference sequence). With V trimmed by 9 bases and J by 5 bases, 7 bases remained unmatched. The CDR3 spells CATGRDSYGYTF. CDR3 in DNA: TGTGCCACCGGCCGGGACAGTTATGGCTACACCTTC. The variable domain in full, completed from reference TRBV5-5 and TRBJ1-2, reads DAGVTQSPTHLIKTRGQQVTLRCSPISGHKSVSWYQQVLGQGPQFIFQYYEKEERGRGNFPDRFSARQFPNYSSELNVNALLLGDSALYLCATGRDSYGYTFGSGTRLTVV.

The V and J genes are TRBV6-6 and TRBJ2-7; 9 nucleotides match TRBD1. The length of the CDR3 is 14 residues. CDR1 and CDR2 from the germline V gene are MNHNY and SVGAGI (reference sequence). V lost 5 bases and J lost 6; bases outside the gene matches: 8. The CDR3 region has the DNA TGTGCCAGCAGTCAGTCCCGGGACAGGGTCGAGCAGTACTTC. It specifies CASSQSRDRVEQYF.

This rearrangement joins TRBV7-9 to TRBJ1-2; D is undetermined. Trimming took 3 bases from V and 0 from J, leaving 5 bases between them. The V gene's germline CDR1 is SEHNR and CDR2 FQNEAQ (reference sequence). CDR3 length: 13 residues. CDR3 bases: TGTGCCAGCAGCTTTAGGTCTAACTATGGCTACACCTTC. Translated: CASSFRSNYGYTF.

The rearrangement joins TRBV4-1 to TRBJ1-5; the D is unclear. CDR3 size: 16 residues. Per the germline V gene, CDR1 is MGHRA and CDR2 is YSYEKL. V shed 0 bases and J shed 1 base, with 10 bases lying between them. The CDR3: CASSQERSDSNQPQHF. In DNA, the CDR3 is TGCGCCAGCAGCCAAGAAAGAAGTGACAGCAATCAGCCCCAGCATTTT.

The chain is built from TRBV4-2 and TRBJ2-4, with D possibly being TRBD2 (5 bases). The CDR3 runs 12 residues. V was shortened by 5 bases and J by 7 bases, with 9 bases between the two germline ends. CDR1 and CDR2 (germline): LGHNA, YNFKEQ. CDR3 sequence: CASSYRGNIQYF. In nucleotides, the CDR3 is TGTGCCAGCAGCTACAGAGGGAACATTCAGTACTTC.

The rearrangement links TRBV27 to TRBJ1-4; possible D gene TRBD1, 6 bases. Trimming cost V 3 bases and J 12 bases, with 14 bases left between them. There are 13 residues in the CDR3. CDR1 is MNHEY, CDR2 SMNVEV, per germline (reference sequence). CDR3 residues: CASSLAPWGQLFF. CDR3 bases: TGTGCCAGCAGTTTGGCCCCTTGGGGGCAACTGTTTTTT.

The chain uses TRBV5-1 and TRBJ2-5, with D tentatively TRBD1 or TRBD2 (5 bases each). CDR1 and CDR2 from the germline V gene are SGHRS and YFSETQ. The germline V and J ends were trimmed by 0 bases and 3 bases, with 9 bases remaining between them. CDR3 length equals 14 residues. The CDR3 DNA sequence: TGCGCCAGCAGCTTGGGGGACGCGGAAGAGACCCAGTACTTC. This codes for CASSLGDAEETQYF.

The rearrangement joins TRBV10-3 to TRBJ2-5; 12 bases are a match to TRBD2. The germline V gene has CDR1 ENHRY and CDR2 SYGVKD. The CDR3 is 16 amino acids. Unmatched junction bases numbered 5, after V lost 5 bases and J lost 1 base. Written as DNA, the CDR3 is TGTGCCATCAGTCTACTAGCGGGAGGCCTCCAAGAGACCCAGTACTTC. This sequence encodes CAISLLAGGLQETQYF.

The V gene is TRBV10-1, the J gene TRBJ1-4; tentatively, D is TRBD1 (5 bases). This CDR3 is built from 14 residues. The germline V and J ends were trimmed by 2 bases and 6 bases, with 10 bases remaining between them. The germline V gene encodes CDR1 WNHNN and CDR2 SYGVQD (reference sequence). This chain's CDR3 is CASSEGTAYEKLFF. Here the CDR3 DNA reads TGCGCCAGCAGTGAGGGGACGGCGTATGAAAAACTGTTTTTT.

The J gene is TRBJ2-1, the V gene TRBV5-1, with D maybe TRBD1 (6 bases). V lost 3 bases and J 0 bases, leaving 13 bases between the germline ends. CDR3 length: 16 amino acids. Germline assignment: CDR1 SGHRS and CDR2 YFSETQ. CDR3 amino acids: CASSSQGSPSYNEQFF. The CDR3, as DNA: TGCGCCAGCAGCTCCCAGGGGTCCCCCTCCTACAATGAGCAGTTCTTC.

The genes are TRBV27 and TRBJ1-6, with D possibly being TRBD1 (5 bases). This CDR3 has 15 residues. Germline CDR1 reads MNHEY; CDR2 reads SMNVEV (reference sequence). V lost 3 bases to trimming and J lost 9 bases, with 15 bases between them. CDR3 bases: TGTGCCAGCAGTTTGGAGGGACTTAGGGGTTCACCCCTCCACTTT. Protein product: CASSLEGLRGSPLHF.

The chain joins TRBV11-2 to TRBJ1-2; D gene unclear. CDR1 is SGHAT and CDR2 is FQNNGV in the germline V gene. CDR3 length equals 12 residues. V was shortened by 1 base and J by 6 bases, with 6 bases between the two germline ends. In DNA, the CDR3 is TGTGCCAGCAGCTTAGGGGCCAATGGCTACACCTTC. This translates into CASSLGANGYTF.

In its sample, this clone is medium-sized. The rearrangement uses TRBV7-9 and TRBJ1-2; unclear D gene. Looked up from germline, CDR1 is SEHNR and CDR2 is FQNEAQ (reference sequence). The CDR3 is 13 residues long. The V and J ends lost 5 bases and 5 bases respectively, with 12 bases between them. In DNA, the CDR3 is TGTGCCAGCAGCGCGGACTGGGAATATGGCTACACCTTC. This codes for CASSADWEYGYTF.

The count of this clone is one. The rearrangement links TRBV2 to TRBJ1-1; D possibly corresponds to TRBD1 (5 bases). Germline CDR1 SNHLY, CDR2 FYNNEI. Between the trimmed V and J ends, which lost 11 bases and 2 bases, there was a span of 12 bases. The CDR3 consists of 12 residues. CDR3 sequence reads: CAGKTDNTEAFF. CDR3 nucleotide sequence: TGTGCCGGGAAGACAGACAACACTGAAGCTTTCTTT.

The rearrangement links TRBV7-2 to TRBJ2-3, with 13 bases fitting TRBD2. The CDR3 is 17 residues long. Germline trimming cut 5 bases from V and 5 bases from J; bases unmatched to any gene: 10. Germline assignment: CDR1 SGHTA and CDR2 FQGNSA. The CDR3 bases are TGTGCCAGCAGCAAAACGGGACTAGCGGGATCTGGAGATACGCAGTATTTT. Protein sequence: CASSKTGLAGSGDTQYF.

The rearrangement joins TRBV10-3 to TRBJ1-4; the D gene is possibly TRBD1 (5 bases). CDR1 is ENHRY, CDR2 SYGVKD, per germline. V lost 5 bases, J lost 2 bases, and 12 bases lay in between. This CDR3 comprises 15 residues. Written as DNA, the CDR3 is TGTGCCATCAGTAGCTCCCAGGGCACTAATGAAAAACTGTTTTTT. Encoded protein: CAISSSQGTNEKLFF.

The chain is built from TRBV7-2 and TRBJ1-1; the D gene is possibly TRBD1 (5 bases). With 2 bases removed from V and 4 bases from J, the gap between germline ends came to 11 bases. The CDR3 length is 14 residues. Germline V CDR1 and CDR2: SGHTA, FQGNSA. The CDR3 here is CASSLIQGSTEAFF. The CDR3 DNA reads TGTGCCAGCAGCTTAATCCAGGGCAGCACTGAAGCTTTCTTT.